This T cell receptor (beta chain) was profiled in a study of shared clonotypes between healthy human individuals (TCRdb year 2020). Background on the whole study: The cohort included three men and a couple of women between 18 and 49 years of age. Per donor, three plates each were used for CD4 naive and CD4 memory, two for CD8 naive, and one for CD8 memory. To estimate repertoire size and how much clonotypes are shared between individuals, the study performed deep sequencing of blood TCR repertoires from a handful of healthy adults. To increase sequencing depth and limit assay-specific biases, different laboratories used diverse techniques to prepare libraries and sequence TCR repertoires. Per donor, leukapheresis produced somewhere between about 0.94 and 10 billion PBMCs.

What the work shows at the level of the full study, not this receptor alone: Compared with non-shared clonotypes, clonotypes shared by all four sorted-subset donors had higher generation probabilities. Estimated clonotype richness was generally larger for naive than for memory subsets. When a few donors were compared, the shared fraction of clonotypes was around 5% for naive CD4, roughly 3.3% for naive CD8, 2% to 2.5% for memory CD4, and around 0.37% for memory CD8. Only blood was sampled, and tissue TCR repertoires likely differ from those in blood. Rarefaction of sorted-subset datasets indicated incomplete sequencing despite the large sequencing depth. Pairwise subsampling led to the expectation that sequencing depth would affect the degree of clonotype sharing among donors. Because the study included a small number of donors, the genetic and exposure-history diversity represented was limited.

The CDR3, cysteine through phenylalanine, is 13 amino acids long. Only CDR3 DNA remains: 39 bases, in frame from the first base. The germline V gene (reference sequence) supplies CDR1 SEHNR and CDR2 FQNEAQ. V gives up 6 bases and J gives up 3 bases, and the segment between their germline ends measures 11 bases. As concerns this clone: Its specific antigen is unknown. The input lacks base qualities; no much larger clone sits a single base away.

TCR CDR3 regions were amplified from genomic DNA by multiplex PCR using the deep immunoSEQ assay. For each cell subset, the extracted genomic DNA was distributed evenly across all wells of several immunoSEQ 96-well plates, and each plate served as one replicate. Each replicate PCR for sorted subsets received roughly 200 ng genomic DNA, equal to tens of thousands of T cell genomes. Purified libraries were measured with a Qubit 3.0 fluorometer, size-checked on a Bioanalyzer 2100, and measured again with the KAPA Library Quantification kit. A separate single-read 150-cycle Illumina NextSeq 550 flow cell was used to sequence each immunoSEQ 96-well plate. The original methods were these. Because only junctional sequences without quality scores were contained in the immunoSEQ output, filtering matching that applied to full-length reads could not be performed. To assign V/J genes and CDR3, sequences were annotated against IMGT germline references using PyIR, a Python wrapper for IgBLAST v1.9. Any read was removed if the V/J assignment was weak (E-value above 1e-6), the CDR3 was missing, or the read contained stop codons, out-of-frame junctions, or ambiguous translated residues. V3J clonotypes were defined as sequences sharing an identical inferred V gene, J gene, and CDR3 amino acid sequence. To compute the percentage overlap between repertoires, the number of shared unique clonotypes was divided by the size of the smaller repertoire. Repertoire richness was assessed with RTK rarefaction, the Chao1 estimator, and Recon v2.1 estimates of unobserved clonotypes. OLGA was used to compute generation probabilities for all TCRbeta clonotypes that the gDNA method yielded from a few donors. Held by TCRdb, this immuneACCESS table contains in-frame sequences only and omits some clones. Under half of the omission traces to an unresolved V gene where checked; the cause of the rest is unknown. V and J calls and clone size are those listed in that table; D and trimming were worked out from the DNA. The sample data list some 1,400,000 clones, and roughly 96% of these were observed just once. The top ten hold roughly 1.2% of the sample.

The donors were healthy, HIV-negative adults who had no recently reported acute infections or vaccinations. Only Caucasian adults living in Nashville, Tennessee, USA were represented among the donors. Magnetic negative selection was used to enrich CD4+ T cells, after which naive cells were positively selected on CD45RA and the negative fraction became the memory subset. Blood was obtained by leukapheresis, after which PBMCs were separated by Ficoll-Histopaque density gradient centrifugation and cryopreserved in liquid nitrogen vapor phase. Purity and quantity of every magnetically sorted T cell population were checked by analytical flow cytometry. Genomic DNA was isolated from every sorted fraction and measured by UV absorbance on a Nanodrop 2000c.

Specimen: naive CD4+ T cells sorted from blood. This specimen's cell subset or site label, interpreted: CD45RA+ positively selected. This TCR came from a man younger than 45 in good health. Rearrangement joined TRBV7-9 to TRBJ1-1, with no reliable assignment of the D segment. CDR3 region: CASRANSDTEAFF. The nucleotide sequence is TGTGCCAGCAGGGCGAATTCGGACACTGAAGCTTTCTTT.